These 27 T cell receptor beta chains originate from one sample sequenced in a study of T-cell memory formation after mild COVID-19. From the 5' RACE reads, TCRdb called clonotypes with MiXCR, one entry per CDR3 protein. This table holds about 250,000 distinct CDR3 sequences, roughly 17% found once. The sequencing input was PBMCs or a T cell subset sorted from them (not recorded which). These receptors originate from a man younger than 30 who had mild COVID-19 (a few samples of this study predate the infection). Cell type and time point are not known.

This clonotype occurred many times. The CDR3 protein is CASSLVSGSTTEAFF. The CDR3 DNA follows: TGTGCCAGCAGCTTAGTGTCCGGGAGTACCACTGAAGCTTTCTTT. This rearrangement joins TRBV7-9 to TRBJ1-1; no definite D call. Looked up from germline, CDR1 is SEHNR and CDR2 is FQNEAQ (reference sequence). V dropped 1 base and J dropped 4 bases, with 13 bases sitting between them. The CDR3 covers 15 residues.

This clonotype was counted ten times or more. This CDR3 reads CASSLVAYGELFF. CDR3 DNA sequence: TGTGCCAGCAGCTTGGTTGCGTACGGGGAGCTGTTTTTT. The chain links TRBV5-5 to TRBJ2-2; D is unresolved. V lost 0 bases to trimming and J lost 7 bases, with 7 bases between them. Per germline, CDR1 SGHKS and CDR2 YYEKEE (reference sequence). The CDR3 length is 13 residues.

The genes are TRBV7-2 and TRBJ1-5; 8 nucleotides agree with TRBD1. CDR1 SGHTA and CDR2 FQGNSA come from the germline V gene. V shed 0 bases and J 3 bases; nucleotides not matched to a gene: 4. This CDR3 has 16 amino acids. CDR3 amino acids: CASSLATGAYNQPQHF. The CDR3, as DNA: TGTGCCAGCAGCTTAGCGACAGGGGCCTACAATCAGCCCCAGCATTTT.

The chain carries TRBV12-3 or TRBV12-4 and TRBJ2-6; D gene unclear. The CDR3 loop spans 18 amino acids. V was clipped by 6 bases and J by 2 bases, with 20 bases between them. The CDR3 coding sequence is TGTGCCAGCAGATTACTGGAGATGTTTGGGCCTGGGGCCAACGTCCTGACTTTC. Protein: CASRLLEMFGPGANVLTF.

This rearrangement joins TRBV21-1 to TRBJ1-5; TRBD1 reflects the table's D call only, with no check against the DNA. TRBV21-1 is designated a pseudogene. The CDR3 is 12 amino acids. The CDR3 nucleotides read TGTGCCTCCAAAGGGGCAGGGCAGCCCCAGCATTTT. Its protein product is CASKGAGQPQHF.

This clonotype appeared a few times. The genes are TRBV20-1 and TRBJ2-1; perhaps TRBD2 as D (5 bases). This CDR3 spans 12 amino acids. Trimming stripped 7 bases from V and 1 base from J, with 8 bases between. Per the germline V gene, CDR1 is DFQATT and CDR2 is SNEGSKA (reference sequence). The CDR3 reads CSVEGSYNEQFF. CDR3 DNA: TGCAGTGTCGAGGGATCCTACAATGAGCAGTTCTTC.

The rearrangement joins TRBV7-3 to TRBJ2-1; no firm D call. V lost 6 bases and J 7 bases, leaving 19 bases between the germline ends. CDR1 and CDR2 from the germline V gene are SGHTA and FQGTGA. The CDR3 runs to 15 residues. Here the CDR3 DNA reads TGTGCCAGCAGTCCGGGCACGGCTGTGGGGAATGAGCAGTTCTTC. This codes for CASSPGTAVGNEQFF.

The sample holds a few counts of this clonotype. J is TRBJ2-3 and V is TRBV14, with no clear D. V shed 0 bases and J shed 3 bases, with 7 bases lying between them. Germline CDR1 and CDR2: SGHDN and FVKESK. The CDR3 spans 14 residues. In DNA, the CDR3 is TGTGCCAGCAGCCAAGATCTTTGGACAGATACGCAGTATTTT. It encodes CASSQDLWTDTQYF.

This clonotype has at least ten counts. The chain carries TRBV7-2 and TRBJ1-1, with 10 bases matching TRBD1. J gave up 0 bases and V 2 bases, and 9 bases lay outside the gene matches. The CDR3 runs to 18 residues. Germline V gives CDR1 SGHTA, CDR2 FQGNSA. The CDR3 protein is CASSLRGGTGELNTEAFF. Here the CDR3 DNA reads TGTGCCAGCAGCTTAAGGGGCGGGACAGGGGAACTGAACACTGAAGCTTTCTTT.

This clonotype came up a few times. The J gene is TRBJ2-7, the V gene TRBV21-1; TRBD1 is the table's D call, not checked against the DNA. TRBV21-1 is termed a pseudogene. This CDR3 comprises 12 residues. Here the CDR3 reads CASSPPRDEQYV. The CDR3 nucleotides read TGTGCCAGCAGCCCCCCTCGGGACGAGCAGTACGTC.

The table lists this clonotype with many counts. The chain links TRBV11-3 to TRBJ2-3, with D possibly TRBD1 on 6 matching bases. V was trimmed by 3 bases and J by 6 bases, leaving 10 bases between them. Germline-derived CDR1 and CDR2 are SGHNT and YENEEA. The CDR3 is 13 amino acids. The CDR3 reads CASSFDTGDTQYF. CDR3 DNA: TGTGCCAGCAGCTTCGACACAGGGGATACGCAGTATTTT.

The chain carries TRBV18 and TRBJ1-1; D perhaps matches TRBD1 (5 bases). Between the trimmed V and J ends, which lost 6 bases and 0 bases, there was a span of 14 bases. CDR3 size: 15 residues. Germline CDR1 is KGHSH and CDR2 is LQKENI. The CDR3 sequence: CASSPWGELNTEAFF. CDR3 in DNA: TGTGCCAGCTCCCCCTGGGGCGAACTGAACACTGAAGCTTTCTTT.

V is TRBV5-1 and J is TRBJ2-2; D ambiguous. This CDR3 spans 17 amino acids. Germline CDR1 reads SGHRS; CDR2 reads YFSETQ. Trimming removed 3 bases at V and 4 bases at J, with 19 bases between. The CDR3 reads CASSWLIGRSGTGELFF. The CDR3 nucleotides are TGCGCCAGCAGCTGGCTCATCGGCAGGTCCGGCACCGGGGAGCTGTTTTTT.

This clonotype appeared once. The DNA for the CDR3 is TGTGCCAGCAGCCCGGGGGTGTCACAAGAGACCCAGTACTTC. Its protein is CASSPGVSQETQYF. The chain has TRBV5-5 and TRBJ2-5; maybe TRBD2 (6 bases). CDR1 and CDR2 from the germline V gene are SGHKS and YYEKEE (reference sequence). The V end lost 4 bases, the J end lost 2 bases, and 12 bases lay between the germline ends. The CDR3 spans 14 residues. Full variable domain (outside the CDR3, taken from reference TRBV5-5 and TRBJ2-5): DAGVTQSPTHLIKTRGQQVTLRCSPISGHKSVSWYQQVLGQGPQFIFQYYEKEERGRGNFPDRFSARQFPNYSSELNVNALLLGDSALYLCASSPGVSQETQYFGPGTRLLVL.

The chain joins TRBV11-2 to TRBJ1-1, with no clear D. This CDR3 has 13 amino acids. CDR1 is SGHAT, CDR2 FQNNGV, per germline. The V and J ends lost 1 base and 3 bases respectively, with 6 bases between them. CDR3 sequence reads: CASSLGSYTEAFF. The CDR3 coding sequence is TGTGCCAGCAGCTTAGGGTCATACACTGAAGCTTTCTTT. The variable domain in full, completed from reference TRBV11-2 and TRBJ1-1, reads EAGVAQSPRYKIIEKRQSVAFWCNPISGHATLYWYQQILGQGPKLLIQFQNNGVVDDSQLPKDRFSAERLKGVDSTLKIQPAKLEDSAVYLCASSLGSYTEAFFGQGTRLTVV.

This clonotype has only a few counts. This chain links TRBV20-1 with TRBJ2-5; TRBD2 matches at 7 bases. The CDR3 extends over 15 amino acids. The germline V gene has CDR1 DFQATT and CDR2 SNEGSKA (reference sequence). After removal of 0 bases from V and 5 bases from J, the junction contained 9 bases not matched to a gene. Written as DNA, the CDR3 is TGCAGTGCTAGAGATGTGGGAGGGGCGCGGGAGACCCAGTACTTC. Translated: CSARDVGGARETQYF.

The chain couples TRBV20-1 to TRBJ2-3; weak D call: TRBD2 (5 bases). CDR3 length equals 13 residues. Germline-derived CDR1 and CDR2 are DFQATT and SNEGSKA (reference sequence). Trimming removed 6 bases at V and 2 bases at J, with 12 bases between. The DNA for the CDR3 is TGCAGTGCGAGGTCGAGGGTCACAGATACGCAGTATTTT. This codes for CSARSRVTDTQYF.

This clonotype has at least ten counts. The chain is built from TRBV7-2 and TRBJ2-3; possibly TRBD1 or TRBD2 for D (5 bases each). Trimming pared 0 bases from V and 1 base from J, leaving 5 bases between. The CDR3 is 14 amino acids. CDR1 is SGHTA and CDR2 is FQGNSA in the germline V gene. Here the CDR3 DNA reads TGTGCCAGCAGCTTAGCGGGGGGCACAGATACGCAGTATTTT. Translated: CASSLAGGTDTQYF.

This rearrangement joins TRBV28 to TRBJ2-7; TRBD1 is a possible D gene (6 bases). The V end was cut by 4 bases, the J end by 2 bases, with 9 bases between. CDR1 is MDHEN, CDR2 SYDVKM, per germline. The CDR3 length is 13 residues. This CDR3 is CASSSRQAYEQYV. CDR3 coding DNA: TGTGCCAGCAGTTCAAGACAGGCCTACGAGCAGTACGTC.

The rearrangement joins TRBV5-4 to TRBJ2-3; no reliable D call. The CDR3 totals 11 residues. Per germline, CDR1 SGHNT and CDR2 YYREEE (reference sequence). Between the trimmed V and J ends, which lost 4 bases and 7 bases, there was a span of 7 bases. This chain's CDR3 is CASSRQNTQYF. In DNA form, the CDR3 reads TGTGCCAGCAGCCGTCAGAATACGCAGTATTTT.

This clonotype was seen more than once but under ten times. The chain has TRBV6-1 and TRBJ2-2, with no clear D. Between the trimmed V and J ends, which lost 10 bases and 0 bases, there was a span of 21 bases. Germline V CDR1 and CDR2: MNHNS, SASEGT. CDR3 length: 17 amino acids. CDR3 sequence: CAISTIETLANTGELFF. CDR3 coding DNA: TGTGCCATCTCTACGATAGAGACCTTAGCGAACACCGGGGAGCTGTTTTTT.

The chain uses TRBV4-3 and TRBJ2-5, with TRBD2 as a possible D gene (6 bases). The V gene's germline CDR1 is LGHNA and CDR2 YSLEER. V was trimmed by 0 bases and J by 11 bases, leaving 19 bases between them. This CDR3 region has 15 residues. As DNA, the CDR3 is TGCGCCAGCAGCCAAGAATCGGGGCTAGCGTCGATTCAGTACTTC. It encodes CASSQESGLASIQYF.

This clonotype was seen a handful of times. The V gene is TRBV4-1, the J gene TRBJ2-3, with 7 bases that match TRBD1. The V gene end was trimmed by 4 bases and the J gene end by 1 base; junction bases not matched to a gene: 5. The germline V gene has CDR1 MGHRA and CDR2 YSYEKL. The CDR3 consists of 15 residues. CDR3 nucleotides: TGCGCCAGCAGCCGATACAGGGGACGCACAGATACGCAGTATTTT. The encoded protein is CASSRYRGRTDTQYF.

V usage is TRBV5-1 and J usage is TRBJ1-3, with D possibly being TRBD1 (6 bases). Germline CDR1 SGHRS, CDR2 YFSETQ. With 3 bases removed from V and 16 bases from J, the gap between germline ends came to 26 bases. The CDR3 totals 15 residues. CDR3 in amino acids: CASSWGDTGLAGSYF. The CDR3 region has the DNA TGCGCCAGCAGCTGGGGGGACACCGGCCTAGCGGGGTCGTATTTT.

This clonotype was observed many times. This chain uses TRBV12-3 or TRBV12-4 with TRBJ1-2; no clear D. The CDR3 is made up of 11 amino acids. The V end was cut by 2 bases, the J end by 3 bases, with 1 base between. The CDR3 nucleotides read TGTGCCAGCAGTTTACACTATGGCTACACCTTC. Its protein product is CASSLHYGYTF.

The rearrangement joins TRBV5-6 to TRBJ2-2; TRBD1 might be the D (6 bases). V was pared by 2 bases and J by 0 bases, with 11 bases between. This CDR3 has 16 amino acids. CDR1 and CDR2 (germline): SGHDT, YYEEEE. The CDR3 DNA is TGTGCCAGCAGCTTCGACAGGTCGTCGAACACCGGGGAGCTGTTTTTT. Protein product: CASSFDRSSNTGELFF.

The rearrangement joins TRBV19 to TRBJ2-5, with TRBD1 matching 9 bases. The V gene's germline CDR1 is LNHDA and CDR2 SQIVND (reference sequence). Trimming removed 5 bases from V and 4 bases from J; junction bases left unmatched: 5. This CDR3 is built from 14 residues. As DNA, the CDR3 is TGTGCCAGTAGTTACAGGGGGCGCCCAGAGACCCAGTACTTC. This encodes CASSYRGRPETQYF.